A single sample is the source of the 11 T cell receptor beta chains below, sequenced in a study of CD8 T cells in ankylosing spondylitis. Findings and limits, study-wide: Made up of under 10 highly homologous variants, a TCR beta motif appeared characteristic of ankylosing spondylitis blood.

Their antigen targets remain unknown. TCRdb called the 5' RACE reads again in MiXCR, with one record for every CDR3 protein. The sample records some 700,000 distinct CDR3 sequences, under 20% being singletons. The sample taken for sequencing was blood, either unsorted or a sorted T cell fraction (not recorded which). These receptors were taken from a male donor with ankylosing spondylitis.

This clonotype was seen repeatedly, ten times or more. V and J are TRBV5-1 and TRBJ2-1; 13 bases match TRBD2. The V gene end was trimmed by 4 bases and the J gene end by 0 bases; junction bases not matched to a gene: 4. This CDR3 comprises 17 residues. Germline V gene data show CDR1 as SGHRS and CDR2 as YFSETQ. CDR3: CASSQGTSGVSYNEQFF. CDR3 DNA: TGCGCCAGCAGCCAAGGGACTAGCGGGGTCTCCTACAATGAGCAGTTCTTC.

V is TRBV7-6 and J is TRBJ2-7; 10 bases are a match to TRBD2. The germline CDR1 and CDR2 sequences are SGHVS and FNYEAQ. This CDR3 contains 15 residues. The V segment lost 5 bases and the J segment 2 bases; nucleotides outside the gene matches: 6. In DNA form, the CDR3 reads TGTGCCAGCAGCCAACAAGCGGGAGGGACCTACGAGCAGTACTTC. Translation gives CASSQQAGGTYEQYF.

This chain links TRBV6-5 with TRBJ2-5; 12 positions match TRBD1. The V gene's germline CDR1 is MNHEY and CDR2 SVGAGI. V lost 5 bases and J lost 5; bases outside the gene matches: 9. The CDR3 totals 16 residues. The DNA of the CDR3 is TGTGCCAGCAGTAACCCCGGGACAGGGGGCCAGGAGACCCAGTACTTC. Translation: CASSNPGTGGQETQYF.

The V call is TRBV5-1, the J call TRBJ2-1, with 8 bases identical to TRBD2. Germline CDR1 reads SGHRS; CDR2 reads YFSETQ. This CDR3 comprises 14 residues. V shed 6 bases and J 10 bases; nucleotides not matched to a gene: 12. The CDR3 loop reads CASTSGGGAIEQFF. In DNA form, the CDR3 reads TGCGCCAGCACCTCGGGAGGGGGGGCAATAGAGCAGTTCTTC.

This clonotype has ten or more counts. This chain connects TRBV7-2 to TRBJ2-5; 9 bases are shared with TRBD2. The V segment lost 1 base and the J segment 2 bases; nucleotides outside the gene matches: 5. The CDR3 is 16 residues long. Per germline, CDR1 SGHTA and CDR2 FQGNSA. CDR3 region: CASSLGISGRQETQYF. The CDR3 DNA follows: TGTGCCAGCAGCTTAGGTATTAGCGGGAGACAAGAGACCCAGTACTTC.

This clonotype was picked up many times. V gene TRBV12-3 or TRBV12-4 combines with J gene TRBJ1-4; D is perhaps TRBD1 (5 bases). The CDR3 length is 15 residues. V shed 1 base and J shed 0 bases, with 6 bases lying between them. CDR3 nucleotides: TGTGCCAGCAGTTTAGGGGGCGCAACTAATGAAAAACTGTTTTTT. It specifies CASSLGGATNEKLFF.

V is TRBV9 and J is TRBJ2-2; 7 bases are shared with TRBD1. J was trimmed by 3 bases and V by 2 bases; bases with no gene match: 10. The CDR3 length is 17 residues. The germline gives CDR1 SGDLS, CDR2 YYNGEE. Here the CDR3 reads CASSVRIDRADTGELFF. The CDR3 nucleotides are TGTGCCAGCAGCGTCCGGATCGACAGGGCGGACACCGGGGAGCTGTTTTTT.

V usage is TRBV5-5 and J usage is TRBJ2-3; possibly TRBD1 or TRBD2 for D (6 bases each). CDR3 length equals 14 residues. Germline V gene data show CDR1 as SGHKS and CDR2 as YYEKEE (reference sequence). The ends were cut back, 4 bases at V and 4 bases at J, with 13 bases in the middle. CDR3 DNA: TGTGCCAGCAGCAGTCCCCGGGGGCCAGATACGCAGTATTTT. Translation: CASSSPRGPDTQYF.

This clonotype occurred a few times. This chain connects TRBV7-9 to TRBJ1-2; D is perhaps TRBD1 (5 bases). Trimming removed 5 bases from V and 7 bases from J, with 11 bases in between. Germline CDR1 is SEHNR and CDR2 is FQNEAQ (reference sequence). This CDR3 region has 12 residues. The CDR3 sequence is CASSPTGGGYTF. As DNA, the CDR3 is TGTGCCAGCAGCCCAACGGGGGGTGGCTACACCTTC.

This chain connects TRBV28 to TRBJ2-5, with D possibly matching TRBD2 (6 bases). This CDR3 spans 12 amino acids. In germline, CDR1 is MDHEN, CDR2 SYDVKM. Trimming shortened V by 9 bases and J by 2 bases, and 10 bases separated the two germline ends. The CDR3, as DNA: TGTGCCAGTCAGGGACTGCAAGAGACCCAGTACTTC. Translation gives CASQGLQETQYF.

The chain has TRBV3-1 and TRBJ1-5, with 7 bases aligning to TRBD1. Per germline, CDR1 LGHDT and CDR2 YNNKEL (reference sequence). The CDR3 is made up of 16 amino acids. After removal of 6 bases from V and 2 bases from J, the junction contained 10 bases not matched to a gene. The CDR3 reads CASSFGQAEGNQPQHF. The CDR3 DNA sequence: TGTGCCAGCAGTTTCGGACAGGCGGAGGGCAATCAGCCCCAGCATTTT.